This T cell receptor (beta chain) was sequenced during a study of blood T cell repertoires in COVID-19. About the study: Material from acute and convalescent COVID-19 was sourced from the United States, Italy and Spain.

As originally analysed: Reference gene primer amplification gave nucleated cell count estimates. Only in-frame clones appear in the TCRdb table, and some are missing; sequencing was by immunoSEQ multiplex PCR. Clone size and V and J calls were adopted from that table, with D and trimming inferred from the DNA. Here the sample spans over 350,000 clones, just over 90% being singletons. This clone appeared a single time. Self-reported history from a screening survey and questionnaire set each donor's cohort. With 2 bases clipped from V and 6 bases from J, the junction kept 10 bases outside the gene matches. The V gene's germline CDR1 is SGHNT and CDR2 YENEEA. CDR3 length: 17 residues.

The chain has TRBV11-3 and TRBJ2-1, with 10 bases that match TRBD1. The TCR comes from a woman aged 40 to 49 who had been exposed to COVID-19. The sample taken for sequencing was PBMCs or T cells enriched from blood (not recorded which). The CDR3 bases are TGTGCCAGCAGCTTACGGGACAGGGGTCATTCGGGCAATGAGCAGTTCTTC. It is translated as CASSLRDRGHSGNEQFF. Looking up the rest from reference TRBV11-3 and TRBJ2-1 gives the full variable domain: EAGVVQSPRYKIIEKKQPVAFWCNPISGHNTLYWYLQNLGQGPELLIRYENEEAVDDSQLPKDRFSAERLKGVDSTLKIQPAELGDSAVYLCASSLRDRGHSGNEQFFGPGTRLTVL.